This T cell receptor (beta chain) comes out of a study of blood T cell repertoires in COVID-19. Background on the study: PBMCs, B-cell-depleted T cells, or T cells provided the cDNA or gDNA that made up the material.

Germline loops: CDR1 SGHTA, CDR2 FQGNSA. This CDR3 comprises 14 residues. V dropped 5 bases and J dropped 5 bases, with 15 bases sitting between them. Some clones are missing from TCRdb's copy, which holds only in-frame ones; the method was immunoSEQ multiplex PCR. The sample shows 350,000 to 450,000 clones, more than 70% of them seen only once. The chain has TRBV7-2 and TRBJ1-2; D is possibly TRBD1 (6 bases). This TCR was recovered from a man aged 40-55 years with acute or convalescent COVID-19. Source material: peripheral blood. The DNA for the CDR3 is TGTGCCAGCAGCCCTGAGGGGGGGCGGTATGGCTACACCTTC. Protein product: CASSPEGGRYGYTF. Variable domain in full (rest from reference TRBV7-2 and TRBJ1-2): GAGVSQSPSNKVTEKGKDVELRCDPISGHTALYWYRQSLGQGLEFLIYFQGNSAPDKSGLPSDRFSAERTGGSVSTLTIQRTQQEDSAVYLCASSPEGGRYGYTFGSGTRLTVV.